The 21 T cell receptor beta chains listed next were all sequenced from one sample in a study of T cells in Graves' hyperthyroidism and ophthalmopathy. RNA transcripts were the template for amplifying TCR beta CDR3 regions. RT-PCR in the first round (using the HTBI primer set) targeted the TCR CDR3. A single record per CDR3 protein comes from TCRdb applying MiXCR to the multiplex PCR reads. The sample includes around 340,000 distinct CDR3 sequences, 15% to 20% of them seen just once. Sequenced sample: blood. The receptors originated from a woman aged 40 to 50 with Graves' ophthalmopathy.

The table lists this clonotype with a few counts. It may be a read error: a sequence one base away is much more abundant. CDR3 nucleotides: TGTGCCAGCACCCTAGCAGGGTCCACTGAAGCTTTCTTT. It specifies CASTLAGSTEAFF. The chain combines TRBV28 with TRBJ1-1; D is perhaps TRBD1 (5 bases). The CDR3 covers 13 residues. V was pared by 7 bases and J by 4 bases, with 13 bases between. Germline V gene sequence: CDR1 MDHEN, CDR2 SYDVKM.

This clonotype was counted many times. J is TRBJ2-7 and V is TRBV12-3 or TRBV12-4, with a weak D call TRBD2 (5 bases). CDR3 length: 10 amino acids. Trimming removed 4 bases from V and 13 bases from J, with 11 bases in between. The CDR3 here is CASSSGVAYF. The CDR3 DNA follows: TGTGCCAGCAGTTCCGGGGTCGCTTACTTC.

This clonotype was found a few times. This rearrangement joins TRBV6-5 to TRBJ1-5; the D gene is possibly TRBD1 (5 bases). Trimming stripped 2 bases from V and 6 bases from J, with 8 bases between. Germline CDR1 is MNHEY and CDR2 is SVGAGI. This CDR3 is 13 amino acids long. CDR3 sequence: CASSYTGRQPQHF. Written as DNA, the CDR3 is TGTGCCAGCAGTTACACAGGTCGTCAGCCCCAGCATTTT.

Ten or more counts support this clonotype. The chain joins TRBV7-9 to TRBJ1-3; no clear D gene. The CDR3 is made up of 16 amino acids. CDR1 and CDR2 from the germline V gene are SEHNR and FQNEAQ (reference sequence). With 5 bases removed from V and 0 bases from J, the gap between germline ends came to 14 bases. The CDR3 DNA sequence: TGTGCCAGCAGCCGCTTTCATCAGGTCTCTGGAAACACCATATATTTT. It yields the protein CASSRFHQVSGNTIYF. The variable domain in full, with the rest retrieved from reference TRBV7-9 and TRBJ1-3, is DTGVSQNPRHKITKRGQNVTFRCDPISEHNRLYWYRQTLGQGPEFLTYFQNEAQLEKSRLLSDRFSAERPKGSFSTLEIQRTEQGDSAMYLCASSRFHQVSGNTIYFGEGSWLTVV.

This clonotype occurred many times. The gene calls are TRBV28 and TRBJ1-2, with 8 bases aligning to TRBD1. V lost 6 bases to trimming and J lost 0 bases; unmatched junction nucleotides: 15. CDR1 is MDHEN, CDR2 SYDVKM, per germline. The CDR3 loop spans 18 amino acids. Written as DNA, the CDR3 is TGTGCCAGCAGCCCACCCCTCTGGACAGGGCCAGCTAACTATGGCTACACCTTC. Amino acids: CASSPPLWTGPANYGYTF.

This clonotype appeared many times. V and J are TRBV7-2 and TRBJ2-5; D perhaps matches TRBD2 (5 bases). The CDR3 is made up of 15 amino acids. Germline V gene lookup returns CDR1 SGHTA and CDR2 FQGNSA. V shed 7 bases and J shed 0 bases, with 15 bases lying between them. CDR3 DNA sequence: TGTGCCAGCAACTCCGGTGAGCGGTACCAAGAGACCCAGTACTTC. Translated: CASNSGERYQETQYF. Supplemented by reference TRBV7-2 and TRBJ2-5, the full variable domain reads GAGVSQSPSNKVTEKGKDVELRCDPISGHTALYWYRQSLGQGLEFLIYFQGNSAPDKSGLPSDRFSAERTGGSVSTLTIQRTQQEDSAVYLCASNSGERYQETQYFGPGTRLLVL.

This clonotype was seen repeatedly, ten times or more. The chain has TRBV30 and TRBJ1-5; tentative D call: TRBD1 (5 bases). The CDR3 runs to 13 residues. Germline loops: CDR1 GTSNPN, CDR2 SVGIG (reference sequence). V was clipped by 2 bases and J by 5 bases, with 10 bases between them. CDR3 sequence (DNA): TGTGCCTGGAGTTCAGGGTTGGATCAGCCCCAGCATTTT. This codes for CAWSSGLDQPQHF.

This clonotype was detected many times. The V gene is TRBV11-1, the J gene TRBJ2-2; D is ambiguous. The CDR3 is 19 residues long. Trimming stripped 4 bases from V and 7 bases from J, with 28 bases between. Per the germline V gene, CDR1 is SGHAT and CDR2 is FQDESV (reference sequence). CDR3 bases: TGTGCCAGCAGCTCCTCTCTACTCACGGACGCGCCCTCGGGCGGGGAGCTGTTTTTT. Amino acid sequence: CASSSSLLTDAPSGGELFF.

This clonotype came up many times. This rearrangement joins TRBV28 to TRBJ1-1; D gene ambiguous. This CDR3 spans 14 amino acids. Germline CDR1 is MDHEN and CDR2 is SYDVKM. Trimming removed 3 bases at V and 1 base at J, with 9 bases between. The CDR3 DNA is TGTGCCAGCAGTTTCTCCAAGAAGAACACTGAAGCTTTCTTT. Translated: CASSFSKKNTEAFF.

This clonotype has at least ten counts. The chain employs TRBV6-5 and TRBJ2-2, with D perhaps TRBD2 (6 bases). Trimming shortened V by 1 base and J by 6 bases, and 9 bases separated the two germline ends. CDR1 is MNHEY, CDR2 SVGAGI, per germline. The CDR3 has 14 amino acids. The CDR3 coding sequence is TGTGCCAGCAGTTACTACGGGACTCCCGGGGAGCTGTTTTTT. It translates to CASSYYGTPGELFF.

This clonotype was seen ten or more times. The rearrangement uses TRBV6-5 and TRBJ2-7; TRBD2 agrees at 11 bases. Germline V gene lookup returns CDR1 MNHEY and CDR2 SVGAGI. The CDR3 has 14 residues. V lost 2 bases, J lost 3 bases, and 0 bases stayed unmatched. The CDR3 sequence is CASSYGTSGYEQYF. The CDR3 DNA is TGTGCCAGCAGTTACGGGACTAGCGGCTACGAGCAGTACTTC.

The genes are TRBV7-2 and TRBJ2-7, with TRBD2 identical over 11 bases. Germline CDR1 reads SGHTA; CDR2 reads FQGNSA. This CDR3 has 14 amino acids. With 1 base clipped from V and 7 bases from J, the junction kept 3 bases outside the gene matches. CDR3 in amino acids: CASSLGGLAEEQYF. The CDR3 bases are TGTGCCAGCAGCTTAGGGGGACTAGCGGAAGAGCAGTACTTC.

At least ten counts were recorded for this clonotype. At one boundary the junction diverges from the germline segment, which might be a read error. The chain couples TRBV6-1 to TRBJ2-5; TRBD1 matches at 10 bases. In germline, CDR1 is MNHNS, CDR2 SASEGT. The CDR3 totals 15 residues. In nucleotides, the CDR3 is TGCGCCAGCAGCCCAGGGACAGGGGATCAAGAGACCCAGTACTTC. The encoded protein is CASSPGTGDQETQYF.

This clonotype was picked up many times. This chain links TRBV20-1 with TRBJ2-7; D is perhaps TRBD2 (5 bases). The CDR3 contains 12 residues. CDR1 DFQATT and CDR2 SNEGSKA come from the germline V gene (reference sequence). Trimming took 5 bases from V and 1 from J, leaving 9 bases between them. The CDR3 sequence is CSAPTISYEQYF. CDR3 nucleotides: TGCAGTGCTCCGACTATTTCCTACGAGCAGTACTTC.

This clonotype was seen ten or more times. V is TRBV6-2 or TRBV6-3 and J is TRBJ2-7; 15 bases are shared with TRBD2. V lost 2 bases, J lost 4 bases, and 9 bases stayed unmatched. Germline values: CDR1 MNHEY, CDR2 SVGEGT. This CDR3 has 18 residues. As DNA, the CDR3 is TGTGCCAGCAGTTACACGAGGACTAGCGGGAGGGCCTGGTACGAGCAGTACTTC. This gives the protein CASSYTRTSGRAWYEQYF.

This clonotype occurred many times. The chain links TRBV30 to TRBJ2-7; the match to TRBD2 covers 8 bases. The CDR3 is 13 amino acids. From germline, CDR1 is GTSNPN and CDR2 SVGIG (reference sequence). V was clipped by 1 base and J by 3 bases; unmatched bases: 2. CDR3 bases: TGTGCCTGGAGTGCGGGAGGGGACTACGAGCAGTACTTC. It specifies CAWSAGGDYEQYF.

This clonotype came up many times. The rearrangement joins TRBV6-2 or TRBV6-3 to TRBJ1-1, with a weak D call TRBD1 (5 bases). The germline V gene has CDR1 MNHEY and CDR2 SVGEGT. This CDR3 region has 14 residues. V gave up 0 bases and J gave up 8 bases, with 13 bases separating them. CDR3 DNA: TGTGCCAGCAGTTACTCCCCGGGGGGACCAGAAGCTTTCTTT. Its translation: CASSYSPGGPEAFF.

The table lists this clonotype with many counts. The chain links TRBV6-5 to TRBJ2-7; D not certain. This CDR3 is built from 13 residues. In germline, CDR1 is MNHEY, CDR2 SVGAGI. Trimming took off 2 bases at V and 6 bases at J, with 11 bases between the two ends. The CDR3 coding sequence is TGTGCCAGCAGTTACATAGGCTCTAGCGAGCAGTACTTC. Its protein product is CASSYIGSSEQYF.

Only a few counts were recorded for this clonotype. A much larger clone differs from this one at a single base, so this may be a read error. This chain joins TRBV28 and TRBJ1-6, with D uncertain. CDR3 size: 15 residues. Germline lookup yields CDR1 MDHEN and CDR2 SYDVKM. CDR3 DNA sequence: TGTGCCAGCAGTTTACTAAGCTCCTATAATTCACCCCTCTACTTT. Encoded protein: CASSLLSSYNSPLYF.

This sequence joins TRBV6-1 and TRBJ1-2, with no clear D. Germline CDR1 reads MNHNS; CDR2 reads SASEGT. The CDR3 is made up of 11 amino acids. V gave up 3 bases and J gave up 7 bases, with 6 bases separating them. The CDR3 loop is CASSDFGGYTF. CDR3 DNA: TGTGCCAGCAGTGATTTCGGTGGCTACACCTTC.

This CDR3 is CASSPKTGGWTEAFF. CDR3 in DNA: TGTGCCAGCAGCCCAAAGACAGGGGGTTGGACTGAAGCTTTCTTT. The chain couples TRBV12-3 or TRBV12-4 to TRBJ1-1; TRBD1 aligns across 9 bases. The V and J ends lost 6 bases and 5 bases, in that order; junction bases with no gene match: 10. The CDR3 runs to 15 residues.